Each of the 13 T cell receptor delta chains below was sequenced from the same sample in a study of gammadelta T cells in human blood. TCRdb used CATT to re-call clones from the RT-PCR reads. The top ten clones hold over 8.5% of a sample with 1,000 or so delta-chain clones, more than 20% of them seen once. Sequences were obtained from non-Vgamma9Vdelta2 gamma-delta T cells from infant blood. These receptors were obtained from a human donor.

As concerns this clone: A much larger clone differs from this one at a single base, so this may be a read error. The genes are TRDV1 and TRDJ1; 9 bases align to TRDD3. V dropped 9 bases and J dropped 2; count of bases not matched to a gene: 28. The CDR3 is made up of 21 amino acids. Germline lookup yields CDR1 TSWWSYY and CDR2 QGS. CDR3 DNA sequence: TGTGCTCTCCCCCTGCATATTCCAATCTACTTACTGGGGGAGACTACCGATAAACTCATCTTT. Translated: CALPLHIPIYLLGETTDKLIF.

In its sample, this clone is large. V and J are TRAV38-2/DV8 and TRDJ1; the match to TRDD2 covers 7 bases. CDR3 length equals 13 residues. With V trimmed by 9 bases and J by 4 bases, 9 bases remained unmatched. Germline CDR1 is TSESDYY and CDR2 is QEAYKQQN. CDR3 in amino acids: CAFAIPTGDKLIF. The CDR3 region has the DNA TGTGCTTTCGCGATTCCTACCGGCGATAAACTCATCTTT.

This clone is termed large. The rearrangement links TRDV1 to TRDJ1, with D maybe TRDD3 (9 bases). Trimming stripped 3 bases from V and 5 bases from J, with 31 bases between. The CDR3 covers 20 residues. Germline lookup yields CDR1 TSWWSYY and CDR2 QGS. CDR3 in amino acids: CALGEQTSYEGIRRGDKLIF. CDR3 sequence (DNA): TGTGCTCTTGGGGAGCAAACTTCCTACGAGGGGATACGGAGAGGAGATAAACTCATCTTT.

Relative to its sample, this clone is medium-sized. V is TRDV1 and J is TRDJ1; 9 bases align to TRDD2. V gave up 5 bases and J gave up 4 bases; unmatched junction bases: 11. CDR3 size: 16 residues. Germline values: CDR1 TSWWSYY, CDR2 QGS. CDR3 coding DNA: TGTGCTCTTGGGCCCCCTTCCTACTTCTGGGGCGATAAACTCATCTTT. It yields the protein CALGPPSYFWGDKLIF.

This clone appeared a few times. A much larger clone lies a single base off, so this may be a read error. V is TRAV29/DV5 and J is TRDJ1; the D gene is possibly TRDD3 (6 bases). The germline V and J ends were trimmed by 0 bases and 4 bases, with 25 bases remaining between them. This CDR3 region has 18 residues. Germline CDR1 NSMFDY, CDR2 ISSIKDK. CDR3: CAASGEGRGSILDDKLIF. DNA of the CDR3: TGTGCAGCAAGCGGGGAGGGCCGGGGATCCATCCTTGACGATAAACTCATCTTT.

This clone has just a few counts. The V and J genes are TRDV1 and TRDJ1; weak D call: TRDD2 (7 bases). From germline, CDR1 is TSWWSYY and CDR2 QGS. Trimming left V 0 bases short and J 3 bases short, with 20 bases between. The CDR3 runs 18 residues. Here the CDR3 reads CALGELSYDVLGSDKLIF. CDR3 coding DNA: TGTGCTCTTGGGGAACTTTCCTACGACGTACTGGGTTCCGATAAACTCATCTTT.

This clone is labeled as large. The chain joins TRDV1 to TRDJ1; a weak D match, TRDD1 (6 bases). This CDR3 is built from 16 residues. CDR1 is TSWWSYY and CDR2 is QGS in the germline V gene. V lost 9 bases to trimming and J lost 3 bases, with 23 bases between them. CDR3 sequence reads: CALRWGNTLKADKLIF. The CDR3 DNA reads as TGTGCTCTAAGATGGGGAAATACCTTGAAGGCCGATAAACTCATCTTT.

This clone was picked up one time. This may come from a read error, since a much larger clone is one base off. The chain joins TRDV2 to TRDJ1; D unclear. V dropped 3 bases and J dropped 1 base, with 14 bases sitting between them. From germline, CDR1 is GEAIGNYY and CDR2 EKD. This CDR3 spans 15 amino acids. Here the CDR3 reads CACDAVSQGTDKLIF. CDR3 nucleotide sequence: TGTGCCTGTGACGCCGTAAGCCAAGGCACCGATAAACTCATCTTT.

This clone counts as large. The V call is TRDV1, the J call TRDJ1; tentative D call: TRDD3 (5 bases). The CDR3 consists of 17 residues. The V gene's germline CDR1 is TSWWSYY and CDR2 QGS. The V end was cut by 3 bases, the J end by 0 bases, with 17 bases between. The CDR3 region has the DNA TGTGCTCTTGGGGATACTTCGGGGAGTTACCACACCGATAAACTCATCTTT. Translated, it gives CALGDTSGSYHTDKLIF.

This clone was seen a handful of times. The V gene is TRDV1, the J gene TRDJ1; 12 positions agree with TRDD3. CDR1 is TSWWSYY, CDR2 QGS, per germline. With V trimmed by 4 bases and J by 0 bases, 24 bases remained unmatched. This CDR3 has 23 residues. In nucleotides, the CDR3 is TGTGCTCTTGGGGTCACCTACTACCCTATATACTGGGGGATACCCCTGTACACCGATAAACTCATCTTT. It codes for CALGVTYYPIYWGIPLYTDKLIF.

V gene TRDV1 combines with J gene TRDJ1, with TRDD2 identical over 8 bases. J lost 0 bases, V lost 2 bases, and 26 bases had no gene match. The CDR3 extends over 23 amino acids. Per the germline V gene, CDR1 is TSWWSYY and CDR2 is QGS. The CDR3 loop is CALGESLSFLWYTGFFDTDKLIF. CDR3 bases: TGTGCTCTTGGGGAAAGCTTGTCCTTCCTATGGTATACTGGGTTTTTCGACACCGATAAACTCATCTTT.

This clone is medium-sized in the sample. V is TRDV1 and J is TRDJ1; D tentatively reads TRDD2 or TRDD3 (8 bases each). The CDR3 contains 27 residues. CDR1 and CDR2 (germline): TSWWSYY, QGS. Trimming took 3 bases from V and 0 from J, leaving 47 bases between them. CDR3 sequence: CALGDLGASYALRGIRCAGSYTDKLIF. CDR3 sequence (DNA): TGTGCTCTTGGGGACCTAGGGGCTTCCTACGCTTTAAGAGGGATACGCTGCGCTGGTTCGTACACCGATAAACTCATCTTT.

This clone is categorized as large. The gene calls are TRDV3 and TRDJ1, with no clear D. The CDR3 loop spans 16 amino acids. The V and J ends lost 1 base and 7 bases respectively, with 25 bases between them. The germline V gene has CDR1 TVYSNPD and CDR2 GDNSRS (reference sequence). CDR3 DNA: TGTGCCTTTATGAGGGGTGGGCAGTTATTCGGAGGTAAACTCATCTTT. This encodes CAFMRGGQLFGGKLIF.